This T cell receptor beta chain was recovered during a study of blood T cells in healthy people across ages (dated by TCRdb to the mid-2010s). General notes on the study: In model experiments, roughly one uniquely barcoded TCR beta cDNA molecule per two T cells was captured by template switching. To track age-related changes in TCR beta repertoire diversity, the study relied on deep sequencing normalized with unique cDNA molecular identifiers. Four age groups were formed from the donors: young (average 16 years), middle-aged (roughly 38), aged (under 70) and long-lived (about 80). To avoid experimental bias, donors of different ages were distributed randomly across sequencing lanes. Two additional independent replicas of 1 million unique cDNA reads from the same blood draw were analyzed for two donors (one aged 18 to 30 and one aged 80 or older).

Inclusive of the bounding cysteine and phenylalanine, the CDR3 is 10 residues long. The CDR3 DNA has 30 bases and is translated from base 1. The trim is 6 bases for V and 7 bases for J, with a gap of 9 bases between the germline ends. For CDR1 and CDR2, the germline V gene lists SQVTM and ANQGSEA. General findings and caveats noted by the study authors: As age increased, observed TCR beta diversity per million T cells dropped in a roughly linear way, and a significant reduction was already evident by age around 41. Estimates of total diversity from one million sequenced T cells were regarded as lower bounds and underestimates. Compared with the aged group, more naive CD4+ T cells, fewer expanded clones and increased TCR diversity were shown by the long-lived group, suggesting age selection. A strong correlation was found between observed TCR beta diversity and the percentage of naive T cells measured by flow cytometry. Conclusive comparison of naive and antigen-experienced compartments was prevented by the profiling of bulk unsorted PBMCs. The CMV infection status of donors was not known, potentially confounding age-related changes in expanded clonotypes.

Systemically healthy Caucasian individuals from Russia, 39 in total and aged 6 to 90 years, were included as donors. Approximately 10 milliliters of peripheral blood were collected from each donor into EDTA-treated Vacutainer tubes. Ficoll-Paque density-gradient centrifugation was used to isolate PBMCs, with at least 7 million obtained per sample. Total RNA, at least 5 micrograms per sample, was extracted from PBMCs with Trizol reagent. For every donor, an aliquot of PBMCs went through flow cytometry to measure the percentages of naive CD45RAhigh/CD27high T cells. The table lists this clonotype with a few counts. What antigen it recognizes has not been identified. The input lacks base qualities; no much larger clone sits a single base away. Library construction relied on 5' RACE. A second PCR of 7 to 11 cycles was performed with a sample-barcoded 5' primer and a J-beta primer mix. Each TCR beta cDNA molecule received a unique molecular identifier from a template-switch 5' adaptor carrying 12 random nucleotides. At least 3 million CDR3-containing paired-end reads were obtained from each sample. The Mint cDNA synthesis kit, primed by a TRBC-specific oligonucleotide, was used to synthesize first-strand cDNA from all RNA. All cDNA was treated with uracil-DNA glycosylase and then went through a first 18-cycle PCR with the universal primers M1SS and BC2_uni_R. The study's own analysis went as follows. Each sample was normalized by randomly selecting 1 million high-quality reads, each carrying a distinct molecular identifier. Reads with shared molecular identifiers were discarded instead of being binned into consensus sequences. MiTCR, set to a Q25 quality threshold and the strictest error-elimination algorithm, was used for CDR3 identification, clonotype clustering and error correction. A nonparametric unseen species model using Euler transformation provided a lower-bound estimate of total TCR beta diversity. TCRdb trimmed the raw reads at Q25, called clones with MiXCR and kept productive beta chains. Rows are unified per CDR3 protein, each entry keeping the most common DNA and genes. Clone size and V and J calls follow TCRdb, not the original study. This sample is represented by 1.8 million or so distinct CDR3 sequences; about two fifths of them were singletons. Around 23% of the sample is taken by the ten largest.

This TCR was sampled from a human donor in good health. The rearrangement joined TRBV29-1 to TRBJ1-2; the D gene cannot be resolved reliably. The sequenced sample consisted of blood. The base sequence is TGCAGCGTAATAAATGGTGGCTACACCTTC. This codes for CSVINGGYTF.